The present TCR beta chain was sequenced within a study of blood T cell repertoires in COVID-19. Study background: COVID-19 samples from acute and convalescent phases originated in the United States, Italy and Spain. Sample material is recorded as cDNA or gDNA derived from T cells, B-cell-depleted T cells, or PBMCs.

Per the original methods: Quantification of nucleated cells was approximated via reference gene primer amplification. The assay was immunoSEQ multiplex PCR, and TCRdb's table has in-frame clones only and misses some. D and trimming come from the DNA, and the V and J calls and clone size come from that table. The profile shows around 150,000 clones, about 86% of them singletons. CDR1 is MNHEY and CDR2 is SVGAGI in the germline V gene. The germline V and J ends were trimmed by 0 bases and 2 bases, with 13 bases remaining between them. CDR3 length: 16 amino acids. The TCR sequence derives from a woman of 80 years or more with acute or convalescent COVID-19. The V call is TRBV6-5, the J call TRBJ2-5, with a possible D match to TRBD2 (5 bases). The sequencing sample was made of peripheral blood. CDR3 sequence reads: CASSYSILAIQETQYF. In DNA form, the CDR3 reads TGTGCCAGCAGTTACTCGATCCTAGCCATTCAAGAGACCCAGTACTTC.